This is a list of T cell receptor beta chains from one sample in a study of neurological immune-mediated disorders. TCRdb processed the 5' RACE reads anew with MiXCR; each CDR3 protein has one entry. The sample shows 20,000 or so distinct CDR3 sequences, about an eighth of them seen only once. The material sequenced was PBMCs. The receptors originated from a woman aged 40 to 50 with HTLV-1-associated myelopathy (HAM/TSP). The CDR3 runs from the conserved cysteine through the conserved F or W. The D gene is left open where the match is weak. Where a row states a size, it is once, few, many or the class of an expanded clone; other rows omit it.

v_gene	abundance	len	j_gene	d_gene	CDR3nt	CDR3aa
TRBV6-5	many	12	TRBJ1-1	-	TGTGCCAGCAGTCCACTGGGAACTGAAGCTTTCTTT	CASSPLGTEAFF
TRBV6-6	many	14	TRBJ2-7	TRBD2	TGTGCCAGCAGTCATGTTGGGGGGGGATACGAGCAGTACTTC	CASSHVGGGYEQYF
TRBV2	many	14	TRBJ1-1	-	TGTGCCAGCAGTGAAGCCGGACGGGGGGGTGAAGCTTTCTTT	CASSEAGRGGEAFF
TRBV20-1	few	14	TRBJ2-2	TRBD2	TGCAGTGCGATGCAAGCGGGGCCGTCCAGGGAGCTGTTTTTT	CSAMQAGPSRELFF
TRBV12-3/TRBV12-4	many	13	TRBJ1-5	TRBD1	TGTGCCAGCAGTCTTACAGGGGACCAGCCCCAGCATTTT	CASSLTGDQPQHF
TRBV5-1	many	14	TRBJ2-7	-	TGCGCCAGCAGCTTGGCCGCCACTACCTACGAGCAGTACTTC	CASSLAATTYEQYF
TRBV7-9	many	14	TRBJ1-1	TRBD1	TGTGCCAGCAGCCGGGGACAGGGGGACACTGAAGCTTTCTTT	CASSRGQGDTEAFF
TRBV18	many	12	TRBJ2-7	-	TGTGCCAGCTCACCACGACACAACGAGCAGTACTTC	CASSPRHNEQYF
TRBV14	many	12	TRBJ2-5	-	TGTGCCAGCAGCCAAGCAAGGGAGACCCAGTACTTC	CASSQARETQYF
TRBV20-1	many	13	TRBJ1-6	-	TGCAGTGCCTCCGGGGAGGGGAATTCACCCCTCCACTTT	CSASGEGNSPLHF
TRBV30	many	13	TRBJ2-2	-	TGTGCCTGGAGCCGCCTATACACCGGGGAGCTGTTTTTT	CAWSRLYTGELFF
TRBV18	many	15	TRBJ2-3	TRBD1	TGTGCCACCGGAGGAGGACAGGGGACCGAGGATACGCAGTATTTT	CATGGGQGTEDTQYF
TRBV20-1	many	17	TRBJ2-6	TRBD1	TGCAGTGCTAGAGGGTTCGGGACAGTCTCTGGGGCCAACGTCCTGACTTTC	CSARGFGTVSGANVLTF
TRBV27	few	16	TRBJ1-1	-	TGTGCCAGCAGTCCTGGACAGTCCCGAGTGAACACTGAAGCTTTCTTT	CASSPGQSRVNTEAFF
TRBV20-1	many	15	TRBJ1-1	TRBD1	TGCAGTGCTAAGGGACAGGACTACATGAACACTGAAGCTTTCTTT	CSAKGQDYMNTEAFF
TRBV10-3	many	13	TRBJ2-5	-	TGTGCCATCAGTGAGTCTTGGGAAGAGACCCAGTACTTC	CAISESWEETQYF
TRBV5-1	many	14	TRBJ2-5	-	TGCGCCAGCAGCGTCGAGGGACGAGGAGAGACCCAGTACTTC	CASSVEGRGETQYF
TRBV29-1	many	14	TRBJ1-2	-	TGCAGCGTTCGTCGGGTCGAAACCCTTTATGGCTACACCTTC	CSVRRVETLYGYTF
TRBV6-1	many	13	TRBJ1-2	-	TGTGCCAGCAGTGCAGGGGTGCGGTATGGCTACACCTTC	CASSAGVRYGYTF
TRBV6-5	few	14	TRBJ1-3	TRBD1	TGTGCCAGCAGTTCGACAGGGGGCATAAACACCATATATTTT	CASSSTGGINTIYF
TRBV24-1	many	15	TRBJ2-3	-	TGTGCCACCAGCCGCAGGGTCAGTGGCACAGATACGCAGTATTTT	CATSRRVSGTDTQYF
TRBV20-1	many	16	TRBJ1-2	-	TGCAGTGCTAGAGATTTGGTCGTGGGGAGCCCGGATGGCTACACCTTC	CSARDLVVGSPDGYTF
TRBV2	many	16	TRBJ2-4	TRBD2	TGTGCCAGCAGTGTCCCTAGCGGGGTAGCCAAAAACATTCAGTACTTC	CASSVPSGVAKNIQYF
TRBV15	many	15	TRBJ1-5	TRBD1	TGTGCCACCAGCAGATGGACAGGGGAAGTCCAGCCCCAGCATTTT	CATSRWTGEVQPQHF
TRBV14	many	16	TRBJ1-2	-	TGTGCCAGCAGCCTTTCTTTGGCAGCTAAGAACTATGGCTACACCTTC	CASSLSLAAKNYGYTF
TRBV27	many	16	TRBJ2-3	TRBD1	TGTGCCAGCAGACGCGCCACGGGACAGGGCACAGATACGCAGTATTTT	CASRRATGQGTDTQYF
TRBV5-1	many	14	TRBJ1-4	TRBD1	TGCGCCAGCAGCTTACCCGGGACAGGGTTAGAACTGTTTTTT	CASSLPGTGLELFF
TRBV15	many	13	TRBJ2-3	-	TGTGCCACCAGCAGAGATGCGCCAGATACGCAGTATTTT	CATSRDAPDTQYF
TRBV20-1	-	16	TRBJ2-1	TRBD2	TGCAGTGCCAGACCTGCTAGCGGGGGCTCCTACAATGAGCAGTTCTTC	CSARPASGGSYNEQFF
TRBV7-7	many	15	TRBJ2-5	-	TGTGCCAGCAGCTTATCAGTAGGCAGGGGTGAGACCCAGTACTTC	CASSLSVGRGETQYF
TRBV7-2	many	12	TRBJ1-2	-	TGTGCCAGCAGCTGGTTCGGAGGAGGCTACACCTTC	CASSWFGGGYTF
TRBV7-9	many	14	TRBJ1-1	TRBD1	TGTGCCAGCAGCTTGGGACAGGGGGAGACTGAAGCTTTCTTT	CASSLGQGETEAFF
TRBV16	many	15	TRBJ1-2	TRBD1	TGTGCCAGCAGCCAATCACAGGGGGTTCTCTATGGCTACACCTTC	CASSQSQGVLYGYTF
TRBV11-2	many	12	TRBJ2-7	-	TGTGCCAGCAGCTTATTTCTGCGTGAGCAGTACTTC	CASSLFLREQYF
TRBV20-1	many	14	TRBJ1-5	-	TGCAGCCTCTACGGGGCATCCCTTAATCAGCCCCAGCATTTT	CSLYGASLNQPQHF
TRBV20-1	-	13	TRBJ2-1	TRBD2	TGCAGTGCTAGTCTACTAGCGCTCAATGAGCAGTTCTTC	CSASLLALNEQFF
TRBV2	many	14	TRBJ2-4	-	TGTGCCAGCAGTGAACGGGTCCTTAAAAACATTCAGTACTTC	CASSERVLKNIQYF
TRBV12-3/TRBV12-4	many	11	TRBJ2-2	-	TGTGCCAGCAGAACAAGGGGGGAGCTGTTTTTT	CASRTRGELFF
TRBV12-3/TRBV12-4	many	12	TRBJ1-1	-	TGTGCCAGCAGTCACGGGGGGGGTGAAGCTTTCTTT	CASSHGGGEAFF
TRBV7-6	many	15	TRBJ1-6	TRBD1	TGTGCCAGCAGCTTCCGGGACAGGAATAATTCACCCCTCCACTTT	CASSFRDRNNSPLHF
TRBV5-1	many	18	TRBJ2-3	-	TGCGCCAGCAGCTTGGAATGGGGTTGGGGGGCCGCGACAGATACGCAGTATTTT	CASSLEWGWGAATDTQYF
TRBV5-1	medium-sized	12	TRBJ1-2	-	TGCGCCAGCGCGGCAGGGATCGATGGCTACACCTTC	CASAAGIDGYTF
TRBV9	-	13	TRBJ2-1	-	TGTGCCAGCAGTAGACTAGAGCTCAATGAGCAGTTCTTC	CASSRLELNEQFF
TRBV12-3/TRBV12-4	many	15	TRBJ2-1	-	TGTGCCAGCAGTTTGTTCTGGCGGGGTGATGAGTCGCAGTTCTTC	CASSLFWRGDESQFF
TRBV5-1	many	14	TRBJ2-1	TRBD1	TGCGCCAGCAGCTTGGGGACAGGGAACAATGAGCAGTTCTTC	CASSLGTGNNEQFF
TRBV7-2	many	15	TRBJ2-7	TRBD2	TGTGCCAGCAGCTCGGGACTAGCGGGCGTTAGCGAGCAGTACTTC	CASSSGLAGVSEQYF
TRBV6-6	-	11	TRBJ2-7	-	TGTGCCAGCAGTTACGTGGACGAGCAGTACTTC	CASSYVDEQYF
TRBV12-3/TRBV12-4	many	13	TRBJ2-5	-	TGTGCCAGCAGTCCCCTCCCCGGGACCCCCCAGTACTTC	CASSPLPGTPQYF
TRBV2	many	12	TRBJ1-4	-	TGTGCCAGTCGGGAATCTAATGAAAAACTGTTTTTT	CASRESNEKLFF
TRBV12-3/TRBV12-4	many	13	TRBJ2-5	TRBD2	TGTGCCAGCACCCTAGCGGGACAAGAGACCCAGTACTTC	CASTLAGQETQYF
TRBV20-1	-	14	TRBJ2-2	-	TGCAGTGCCCGAAGGCGGGGTACCACCTGGGAGCTGTCTTTT	CSARRRGTTWELSF